The rows below give T cell receptor beta chains drawn from one sample of a study of cytomegalovirus exposure and HLA in healthy donors. The repertoire was sequenced with immunoSEQ multiplex PCR; TCRdb's copy has only in-frame clones and lacks some. This table has roughly 160,000 clones, around 81% appearing once. Material: PBMCs. The receptors shown here come from a woman between 45 and 65 years old in good health and CMV-seronegative. Both conserved end residues are part of each CDR3. Fields, in order: V gene, D gene, clone size, J gene, CDR3 DNA, CDR3 protein. A D gene is named only where the DNA matches it firmly. Some rows mark clone size as missing; the rest say once, few, many or name a class of expanded clone.

V: TRBV6-6
D: .
size: .
J: TRBJ1-1
DNA: TGTGCCAGCAGCCAGGAACCGGGAAAGGATACTTTT
CDR3: CASSQEPGKDTF

V: TRBV6-5
D: TRBD1
size: .
J: TRBJ1-2
DNA: TGTGCCAGCAGGGCACAGGGGGCGGCTAACTATGGCTACACCTTC
CDR3: CASRAQGAANYGYTF

V: TRBV6-5
D: TRBD1
size: few
J: TRBJ2-5
DNA: TGTGCCAGCGGGACAGGGGGCAGAGGAGAGACCCAGTACTTC
CDR3: CASGTGGRGETQYF

V: TRBV6-1
D: TRBD1
size: .
J: TRBJ1-2
DNA: TGTGCCAGCAGTGAAGTTTTCGCAGGGGGCGGCTACACCTTC
CDR3: CASSEVFAGGGYTF

V: TRBV30
D: .
size: .
J: TRBJ1-1
DNA: TGTGCCTGGGGGGGGGACACTGAAGCTTTCTTT
CDR3: CAWGGDTEAFF

V: TRBV13
D: .
size: .
J: TRBJ1-2
DNA: TGTGCCAGCACCCTAGTCTCCGCCGGAGTAGGCTATGGCTACACCTTC
CDR3: CASTLVSAGVGYGYTF

V: TRBV7-2
D: TRBD2
size: .
J: TRBJ2-1
DNA: TGTTCCAGCAGCTTATTAGCGGGAGTTCTCAATGAGCAGTTCTTC
CDR3: CSSSLLAGVLNEQFF

V: TRBV7-9
D: TRBD1
size: .
J: TRBJ1-1
DNA: TGTGCCAGCAGCCCGGGACAGGTCACTGAAGCTTTCTTT
CDR3: CASSPGQVTEAFF

V: TRBV9
D: .
size: .
J: TRBJ2-7
DNA: TGTGCCAGCAGCCCTTGGGGTAGCGACTCCTACGAGCAGTACTTC
CDR3: CASSPWGSDSYEQYF

V: TRBV5-1
D: .
size: .
J: TRBJ1-4
DNA: TGCGCCAGCAGCAACCCCTGGGATAGCCGGGGTGAAAAACTGTTTTTT
CDR3: CASSNPWDSRGEKLFF

V: TRBV11-2
D: .
size: .
J: TRBJ2-5
DNA: TGTGCCAGCAGCCGAGTGGGGGGCCAAGAGACCCAGTACTTC
CDR3: CASSRVGGQETQYF

V: TRBV21-1
D: .
size: .
J: TRBJ2-7
DNA: TGTGCGCCTACAGGGCCGGGGGAGCAGTACTTC
CDR3: CAPTGPGEQYF

V: TRBV9
D: .
size: .
J: TRBJ1-1
DNA: TGTGCCAGCAGCCTACTCCTCCAGAACACTGAAGCTTTCTTT
CDR3: CASSLLLQNTEAFF

V: TRBV18
D: .
size: .
J: TRBJ2-2
DNA: TGTGCCAGCTCACCACCCGTCAGGAACACCGGGGAGCTGTTTTTT
CDR3: CASSPPVRNTGELFF

V: TRBV10-2
D: .
size: .
J: TRBJ1-1
DNA: TGCGCCAGCAAAGGGGACTTGAACACTGAAGCTTTCTTT
CDR3: CASKGDLNTEAFF

V: TRBV6-5
D: TRBD1
size: .
J: TRBJ1-3
DNA: TGTGCCAGCAGTTATGGAACAGGGGCTGAAGGAAACACCATATATTTT
CDR3: CASSYGTGAEGNTIYF

V: TRBV27
D: .
size: .
J: TRBJ2-1
DNA: TGTGCCAGCAGGAGGGCTGGCTGGAATGAGCAGTTCTTC
CDR3: CASRRAGWNEQFF

V: TRBV29-1
D: TRBD2
size: once
J: TRBJ2-5
DNA: TGCAGCGTTGACAGCGGGAGTGGGGAGACCCAGTACTTC
CDR3: CSVDSGSGETQYF

V: TRBV7-9
D: .
size: .
J: TRBJ1-1
DNA: TGTGCCAGCAGCTTAGGGGGACTTCGGAACACTGAAGCTTTCTTT
CDR3: CASSLGGLRNTEAFF

V: TRBV7-2
D: TRBD1
size: .
J: TRBJ2-7
DNA: TGTGCCAGCAGCTTAGGGGACAGGGGCTCCTGGCTGTACTTC
CDR3: CASSLGDRGSWLYF

V: TRBV18
D: .
size: .
J: TRBJ2-3
DNA: TGTGCCAGCCAAGAGGTCGTCATCCCCACGCAGTATTTT
CDR3: CASQEVVIPTQYF

V: TRBV7-9
D: .
size: .
J: TRBJ2-3
DNA: TGTGCCAGCAGCTCCCAGGGCTTCACAGATACGCAGTATTTT
CDR3: CASSSQGFTDTQYF

V: TRBV4-3
D: TRBD1
size: .
J: TRBJ2-7
DNA: TGCGCCAGCAGCCAAGAATGGGGACAGGGAGGCACCTACGAGCAGTACTTC
CDR3: CASSQEWGQGGTYEQYF

V: TRBV5-4
D: TRBD2
size: .
J: TRBJ2-5
DNA: TGTGCCAGCAGCCCTCCCGGAGCGGGGGGGTTGGAGACCCAGTACTTC
CDR3: CASSPPGAGGLETQYF

V: TRBV4-3
D: TRBD1
size: .
J: TRBJ2-7
DNA: TGCGCCAGCAGCCCAGTAGCGGGACAGGGGGCCTACGAGCAGTACTTC
CDR3: CASSPVAGQGAYEQYF

V: TRBV7-2
D: TRBD1
size: .
J: TRBJ2-1
DNA: TGTGCCAGCAGAAAAGACAGGGAAAGCTCCTACAATGAGCAGTTCTTC
CDR3: CASRKDRESSYNEQFF

V: TRBV9
D: TRBD2
size: .
J: TRBJ2-3
DNA: TGTGCCAGCAGCGTAGCTCCCCCACTAGCGGGAGAGTTGGATACGCAGTATTTT
CDR3: CASSVAPPLAGELDTQYF

V: TRBV7-2
D: .
size: .
J: TRBJ1-6
DNA: TGTGCCAGCAACTTTTATCCGGGACATAATAATTCACCCCTCCACTTT
CDR3: CASNFYPGHNNSPLHF

V: TRBV29-1
D: TRBD2
size: .
J: TRBJ2-1
DNA: TGCAGCGTTGAGACTCGCGGGGGGGACTCCAATGAGCAGTTCTTC
CDR3: CSVETRGGDSNEQFF

V: TRBV5-1
D: TRBD1
size: .
J: TRBJ2-3
DNA: TGCGCCAGCAGCCCCGGACAGGGGGGAACAGATACGCAGTATTTT
CDR3: CASSPGQGGTDTQYF

V: TRBV15
D: TRBD2
size: .
J: TRBJ2-2
DNA: TGTGCCACCAGCAGAGAAGGGTTAGCGGGGCAAAACACCGGGGAGCTGTTTTTT
CDR3: CATSREGLAGQNTGELFF

V: TRBV10-3
D: .
size: .
J: TRBJ2-2
DNA: TGTGCCATCAGCGGACTCAACACCGGGGAGCTGTTTTTT
CDR3: CAISGLNTGELFF

V: TRBV19
D: TRBD1
size: .
J: TRBJ2-7
DNA: TGTGCCAGTAGTGTCGGACAGGGGTACGAGCAGTACTTC
CDR3: CASSVGQGYEQYF

V: TRBV19
D: TRBD1
size: once
J: TRBJ1-2
DNA: TGTGCCAGTAGGTCCCCGGGACAGGGGGGATCTAACTATGGCTACACCTTC
CDR3: CASRSPGQGGSNYGYTF

V: TRBV2
D: .
size: .
J: TRBJ1-3
DNA: TGTGCCAGCAGGAACACAGGGAACTCTGGAAACACCATATATTTT
CDR3: CASRNTGNSGNTIYF

V: TRBV28
D: TRBD1
size: .
J: TRBJ1-5
DNA: TGTGCCAGCAGTTTACCCGTGGCAGGGGGCTTGAGCAATCAGCCCCAGCATTTT
CDR3: CASSLPVAGGLSNQPQHF

V: TRBV7-2
D: .
size: .
J: TRBJ1-1
DNA: TGTGCCAGCAGCCTACAGGGCGGGAACACTGAAGCTTTCTTT
CDR3: CASSLQGGNTEAFF

V: TRBV6-4
D: TRBD2
size: .
J: TRBJ2-1
DNA: TGTGCCAGCAGTGAATTTCGGGCCGGGAGGGATGAGCAGTTCTTC
CDR3: CASSEFRAGRDEQFF

V: TRBV27
D: .
size: .
J: TRBJ1-1
DNA: TGTGCCAGCAGTTTCGGGGGACTCAACACTGAAGCTTTCTTT
CDR3: CASSFGGLNTEAFF

V: TRBV6-4
D: TRBD2
size: .
J: TRBJ2-7
DNA: TGTGCCAGCAGCCCCGAAGCGGGAGGGCCTCGCGAGCAGTACTTC
CDR3: CASSPEAGGPREQYF

V: TRBV10-1
D: .
size: once
J: TRBJ2-2
DNA: TGCGCCAGCAGTATAACCGGGGAGCTGTTTTTT
CDR3: CASSITGELFF

V: TRBV29-1
D: .
size: .
J: TRBJ1-1
DNA: TGCAGCGTTGTAGTCCGGGAGACCACTGAAGCTTTCTTT
CDR3: CSVVVRETTEAFF

V: TRBV9
D: TRBD1
size: .
J: TRBJ2-5
DNA: TGTGCCAGCAGCGTCTCCGACAGGGGCCAAGAGACCCAGTACTTC
CDR3: CASSVSDRGQETQYF

V: TRBV19
D: .
size: .
J: TRBJ1-2
DNA: TGTGCCAGTAGTCTACAGGGCTCTAACTATGGCTACACCTTC
CDR3: CASSLQGSNYGYTF

V: TRBV2
D: TRBD1
size: .
J: TRBJ1-1
DNA: TGTGCCAGCAGTCCAGGGGGTCCCACTGAAGCTTTCTTT
CDR3: CASSPGGPTEAFF

V: TRBV4-2
D: .
size: .
J: TRBJ2-2
DNA: TGTGCCAGCAGCCAAGATACGGGGAGGACCGGGGAGCTGTTTTTT
CDR3: CASSQDTGRTGELFF

V: TRBV2
D: .
size: .
J: TRBJ1-1
DNA: TGTGCCACCCAGACAGACTTGAACACTGAAGCTTTCTTT
CDR3: CATQTDLNTEAFF

V: TRBV29-1
D: .
size: .
J: TRBJ1-3
DNA: TGCAGCGCCCTAGAGGCCAACTCTGGAAACACCATATATTTT
CDR3: CSALEANSGNTIYF

V: TRBV6-5
D: .
size: .
J: TRBJ1-1
DNA: TGTGCCAGCCTGGGGCTGCACACTGAAGCTTTCTTT
CDR3: CASLGLHTEAFF

V: TRBV7-9
D: .
size: .
J: TRBJ1-1
DNA: TGTTCCAGCAGCCCCCAAAGGGGGGGTTTGAACACTGAAGCTTTCTTT
CDR3: CSSSPQRGGLNTEAFF

V: TRBV7-9
D: TRBD2
size: .
J: TRBJ2-1
DNA: TGTGCCAGCAGCCCTCGACTAGCGGGGGGACTCAATGAGCAGTTCTTC
CDR3: CASSPRLAGGLNEQFF

V: TRBV30
D: TRBD2
size: .
J: TRBJ2-1
DNA: TGTGCCTGGAGTCTAGGAGCGGGGGACAATGAGCAGTTCTTC
CDR3: CAWSLGAGDNEQFF

V: TRBV5-1
D: .
size: .
J: TRBJ1-2
DNA: TGCGCCAGCAGCTTGGGAAGGAGGTCTGGATGGGATGGCTACACCTTC
CDR3: CASSLGRRSGWDGYTF

V: TRBV6-4
D: TRBD2
size: once
J: TRBJ2-2
DNA: TGTGCCAGCACCTCTAGCGGGGACAACACCGGGGAGCTGTTTTTT
CDR3: CASTSSGDNTGELFF

V: TRBV10-3
D: .
size: .
J: TRBJ2-6
DNA: TGTGCCATCAGTGAGTCCCGGGACAACTCTGGGGCCAACGTCCTGACTTTC
CDR3: CAISESRDNSGANVLTF